This is a list of T cell receptor beta chains from one sample in a study of blood T cell repertoires in COVID-19. Sequencing used immunoSEQ multiplex PCR; TCRdb keeps in-frame clones, though not all of them. The profile covers under 300,000 clones, with about 90% appearing a single time and 2.5% to 3.5% taken by the ten largest. The material sequenced was PBMCs or T cells enriched from blood (not recorded which). The receptors derive from a woman in her 40s with acute COVID-19. The conserved cysteine and the conserved F or W are not part of the CDR3 here.

v_call,j_call,cdr3_aa
TRBV6-1,TRBJ2-5,ASTEFGSSGFGQTQY
TRBV11-3,TRBJ2-1,ASSFGGRNEQF
TRBV6-5,TRBJ2-3,ASSANRGSDTQY
TRBV6-2/TRBV6-3,TRBJ1-1,ASSKTGEAF
TRBV6-5,TRBJ2-3,ASKQQGGTDTQY
TRBV9,TRBJ2-2,ASSPRTGTNTGELF
TRBV13,TRBJ1-2,ASSFRDREDHGYT
TRBV27,TRBJ2-7,ASKLLDSSYEQY
TRBV15,TRBJ2-1,ATSRPGLAGLNEQF
TRBV9,TRBJ2-1,ASSVVLDNEQF
TRBV3-1/TRBV3-2,TRBJ2-5,ASSPGLGGQETQY
TRBV12-3/TRBV12-4,TRBJ1-2,ASTWDRIYGYT
TRBV5-6,TRBJ1-4,ASRGKGRGEKLF
TRBV2,TRBJ2-1,ASSAEWTSLTNEQF
TRBV6-5,TRBJ2-3,ASRGGVVDTQY
TRBV18,TRBJ1-1,ASSPRGQGAEAF
TRBV6-5,TRBJ2-7,ATHLAGTGGYEQY
TRBV7-6,TRBJ2-5,ASSRTSGGGQETQY
TRBV5-1,TRBJ1-6,ASSFGTAYSPLH
TRBV6-5,TRBJ2-7,ASTTVGSSYEQY
TRBV4-1,TRBJ1-6,ASSLDGGPNSPLH
TRBV7-8,TRBJ1-2,ASSSPGSYGDGYT
TRBV24-1,TRBJ2-2,ATSQQGAFTGELF
TRBV7-2,TRBJ2-7,ASSLSGQGYEQY
TRBV6-5,TRBJ1-1,ASRGQTEAF
TRBV11-2,TRBJ2-2,ASSLDGKNTGELF